What follows are 14 T cell receptor beta chains derived from one specimen sequenced in a study of blood T cell repertoires in COVID-19. Using immunoSEQ multiplex PCR, the repertoire was profiled, and TCRdb retains in-frame clones only, with some absent. Among a few hundred thousand clones listed, about nine tenths were seen once. Input material: PBMCs or T cells enriched from blood (not recorded which). These receptors came from a woman in her fifties or sixties who had been exposed to COVID-19.

The chain uses TRBV7-9 and TRBJ2-1; 10 bases map to TRBD2. Germline V CDR1 and CDR2: SEHNR, FQNEAQ (reference sequence). The CDR3 covers 18 residues. Unmatched junction bases numbered 17, after V lost 5 bases and J lost 7 bases. CDR3 amino acids: CASSPNPKAGGPRNEQFF. The CDR3 bases are TGTGCCAGCAGCCCTAACCCCAAAGCGGGGGGGCCCCGGAATGAGCAGTTCTTC.

CDR3 sequence (DNA): TGTGCCAGCAGCCCCACGGGGGTAGCGGGGAGCTACGAGCAGTACTTC. This translates into CASSPTGVAGSYEQYF. This chain uses TRBV9 with TRBJ2-7; 8 bases line up with TRBD2. The CDR3 runs to 16 residues. Germline assignment: CDR1 SGDLS and CDR2 YYNGEE. Unmatched junction bases numbered 12, after V lost 4 bases and J lost 3 bases.

In its sample, this clone was seen once. This chain uses TRBV5-6 with TRBJ2-7, with 8 bases matching TRBD1. After removal of 4 bases from V and 4 bases from J, the junction contained 7 bases not matched to a gene. CDR1 is SGHDT and CDR2 is YYEEEE in the germline V gene. This CDR3 comprises 14 residues. The CDR3 coding sequence is TGTGCCAGCAGCAGCCGGGACAGGACATACGAGCAGTACTTC. Amino acids: CASSSRDRTYEQYF.

The chain has TRBV6-5 and TRBJ1-6, with 8 bases aligning to TRBD1. Germline loops: CDR1 MNHEY, CDR2 SVGAGI. The V and J ends lost 5 bases and 7 bases, in that order; junction bases with no gene match: 7. CDR3 size: 15 residues. CDR3 in DNA: TGTGCCAGCAGTCCGGGACAGGCTTTAAATTCACCCCTCCACTTT. Translation gives CASSPGQALNSPLHF.

The chain is built from TRBV30 and TRBJ2-7, with D perhaps TRBD1 (6 bases). Per germline, CDR1 GTSNPN and CDR2 SVGIG (reference sequence). V shed 3 bases and J shed 3 bases, with 15 bases lying between them. The CDR3 has 14 residues. CDR3 protein: CAWRTGTRIYEQYF. The CDR3 DNA reads as TGTGCCTGGAGAACCGGGACAAGAATCTACGAGCAGTACTTC.

The chain is built from TRBV4-2 and TRBJ1-5, with D uncertain. Germline V CDR1 and CDR2: LGHNA, YNFKEQ. The CDR3 is 15 amino acids. The germline V and J ends were trimmed by 2 bases and 3 bases, with 11 bases remaining between them. The CDR3 DNA reads TGTGCCAGCAGCCAAAGAAGGCAGGACAATCAGCCCCAGCATTTT. Translating gives CASSQRRQDNQPQHF.

This chain joins TRBV10-3 and TRBJ1-6; no clear D gene. The V end was cut by 3 bases, the J end by 10 bases, with 7 bases between. The germline gives CDR1 ENHRY, CDR2 SYGVKD. The CDR3 is 12 residues long. CDR3 bases: TGTGCCATCAGTGACACTCAATCACCCCTCCACTTT. This translates into CAISDTQSPLHF.

The chain carries TRBV11-2 and TRBJ2-7, with TRBD1 matching over 8 bases. The junction had 15 bases not matched to a gene; V was cut back by 5 bases and J by 3 bases. Germline V lookup: CDR1 SGHAT, CDR2 FQNNGV. The CDR3 is made up of 17 amino acids. The CDR3 DNA is TGTGCCAGCAGCCTAGGACAGGGCGGGTTTAGGAGCTACGAGCAGTACTTC. This encodes CASSLGQGGFRSYEQYF.

The chain recombines TRBV20-1 with TRBJ1-4; unclear D gene. The germline gives CDR1 DFQATT, CDR2 SNEGSKA (reference sequence). This CDR3 is 11 amino acids long. V gave up 6 bases and J gave up 8 bases, with 10 bases separating them. The CDR3 coding sequence is TGCAGTGCCCTAAGTTGGGAAAAACTGTTTTTT. Its translation is CSALSWEKLFF.

This chain links TRBV7-2 with TRBJ1-3; D not certain. V was cut by 1 base and J by 2 bases, with 6 bases left in between. This CDR3 is 14 amino acids long. Germline V gives CDR1 SGHTA, CDR2 FQGNSA. The CDR3 DNA reads as TGTGCCAGCAGCTTAGATGGAGCTGGAAACACCATATATTTT. Its translation is CASSLDGAGNTIYF.

A word on this clone: In the same sample, other DNA sequences code for this CDR3. This chain links TRBV12-3 or TRBV12-4 with TRBJ1-2, with 7 bases matching TRBD1. V lost 6 bases to trimming and J lost 3 bases; unmatched junction nucleotides: 4. CDR3 size: 13 residues. CDR3 nucleotides: TGTGCCAGCAGCCGGGACAGAGACTATGGCTACACCTTC. Amino acid sequence: CASSRDRDYGYTF.

This chain joins TRBV28 and TRBJ1-5, with 11 bases aligning to TRBD1. CDR3 length: 17 residues. V shed 6 bases and J 7 bases; nucleotides not matched to a gene: 14. Per the germline V gene, CDR1 is MDHEN and CDR2 is SYDVKM. The CDR3, as DNA: TGTGCCAGCAGCTATTACTTGGGACAGGGGGAGCGGCAGCCCCAGCATTTT. It is translated as CASSYYLGQGERQPQHF.

This chain uses TRBV5-1 with TRBJ2-7, with 11 bases aligning to TRBD1. Trimming took 4 bases from V and 4 from J; bases not matched to a gene: 7. Germline CDR1 reads SGHRS; CDR2 reads YFSETQ. The length of the CDR3 is 15 residues. CDR3 sequence: CASSARTGGGYEQYF. Here the CDR3 DNA reads TGCGCCAGCAGCGCCCGGACAGGGGGCGGGTACGAGCAGTACTTC. Variable domain in full (rest from reference TRBV5-1 and TRBJ2-7): KAGVTQTPRYLIKTRGQQVTLSCSPISGHRSVSWYQQTPGQGLQFLFEYFSETQRNKGNFPGRFSGRQFSNSRSEMNVSTLELGDSALYLCASSARTGGGYEQYFGPGTRLTVT.

This chain joins TRBV7-9 and TRBJ2-1; 10 bases align to TRBD1. The CDR3 consists of 15 residues. Trimming at V came to 5 bases and at J to 4 bases, leaving 5 bases not matched to a gene. The germline V gene encodes CDR1 SEHNR and CDR2 FQNEAQ (reference sequence). The CDR3 here is CASSHRTGGYNEQFF. Written as DNA, the CDR3 is TGTGCCAGCAGCCACCGGACAGGGGGATACAATGAGCAGTTCTTC.